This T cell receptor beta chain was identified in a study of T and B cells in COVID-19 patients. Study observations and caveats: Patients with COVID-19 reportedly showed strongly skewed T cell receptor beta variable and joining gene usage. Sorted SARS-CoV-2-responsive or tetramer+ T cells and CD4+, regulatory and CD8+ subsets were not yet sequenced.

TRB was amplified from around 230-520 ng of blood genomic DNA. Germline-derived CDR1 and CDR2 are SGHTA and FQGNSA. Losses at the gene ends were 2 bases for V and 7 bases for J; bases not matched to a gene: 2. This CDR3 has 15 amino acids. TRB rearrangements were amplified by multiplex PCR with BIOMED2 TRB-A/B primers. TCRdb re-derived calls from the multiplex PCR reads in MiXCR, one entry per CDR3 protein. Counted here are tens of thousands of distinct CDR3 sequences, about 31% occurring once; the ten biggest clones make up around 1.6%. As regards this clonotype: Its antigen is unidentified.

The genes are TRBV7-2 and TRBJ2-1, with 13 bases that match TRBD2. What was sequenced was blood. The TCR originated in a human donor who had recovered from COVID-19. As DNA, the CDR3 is TGTGCCAGCAGCTTAATGGGACTAGCGGGGAATGAGCAGTTCTTC. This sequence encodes CASSLMGLAGNEQFF.